This TCR beta chain derives from a study of type 1 regulatory T cells. The overall study: This in vitro CD4 product, T-allo10, is enriched for Tr1 cells and alloantigen-specific.

This clonotype has more than one count but fewer than ten. Its antigen is unidentified. TCRdb processed the reads anew with MiXCR; each CDR3 protein has one entry. The sample shows around 65,000 distinct CDR3 sequences, roughly half of them seen only once. Study conclusions and caveats: Compared with non-Tr1 cells, Tr1 cells showed a narrower TCR repertoire.

Trimming removed 3 bases at V and 4 bases at J, with 15 bases between. The CDR3 is 15 residues long. Germline V gene sequence: CDR1 ENHRY, CDR2 SYGVKD. The genes are TRBV10-3 and TRBJ1-1, with unresolved D. The receptor's source is a human donor in good health. Specimen: cultured non-Tr1 T cells, either the whole culture or a sorted T cell fraction (not recorded which). The CDR3 loop is CAISESGIGTTEAFF. The CDR3 nucleotides read TGTGCCATCAGTGAATCGGGTATTGGAACCACTGAAGCTTTCTTT.